Below are 8 T cell receptor beta chains sequenced from a single sample in a study of OX40 agonist ivuxolimab in advanced cancers. Assay used: immunoSEQ multiplex PCR; TCRdb lists only in-frame clones, some missing. The sample consists of under 55,000 clones, 82% of them appearing once. The specimen was CD4+ or CD8+ T cells sorted from blood, collected in a trial of the OX40 agonist ivuxolimab. The origin of the receptors is an adult with an advanced solid tumor such as melanoma, head and neck, liver or kidney cancer.

This clone was observed a handful of times. The chain is built from TRBV5-1 and TRBJ1-2; 7 bases are a match to TRBD1. Germline assignment: CDR1 SGHRS and CDR2 YFSETQ. The CDR3 covers 14 residues. The J segment lost 7 bases and the V segment lost 1 base, leaving 7 bases of the junction unmatched. CDR3 region: CASSLSQGESGYTF. The CDR3 bases are TGCGCCAGCAGCTTGAGTCAGGGGGAGAGTGGCTACACCTTC.

This sequence joins TRBV29-1 and TRBJ2-5, with a weak D call TRBD1 (5 bases). Trimming left V 4 bases short and J 4 bases short, with 10 bases between. The CDR3 has 12 residues. The germline CDR1 and CDR2 sequences are SQVTM and ANQGSEA. The CDR3 nucleotides are TGCAGCGTTGTGACAGTAACAGAGACCCAGTACTTC. Translation gives CSVVTVTETQYF.

This clone has more than one count but fewer than ten. This chain connects TRBV7-8 to TRBJ1-5; the match to TRBD1 covers 7 bases. The trim removed 1 base at V and 4 bases at J, leaving 1 base unmatched. Germline CDR1 and CDR2: SGHVS and FQNEAQ. This CDR3 spans 14 amino acids. CDR3 nucleotide sequence: TGTGCCAGCAGCTTAGGGACAGGTAATCAGCCCCAGCATTTT. This gives the protein CASSLGTGNQPQHF.

This chain uses TRBV6-6 with TRBJ2-3; possibly TRBD1 or TRBD2 for D (5 bases each). The CDR3 is 15 amino acids. The V gene lost 2 bases and the J gene lost 2 bases, with 11 bases spanning the gap. From germline, CDR1 is MNHNY and CDR2 SVGAGI (reference sequence). This CDR3 is CASSYTGRATDTQYF. CDR3 coding DNA: TGTGCCAGCAGTTACACGGGACGTGCCACAGATACGCAGTATTTT.

This chain connects TRBV5-5 to TRBJ2-3; unclear D gene. This CDR3 has 12 residues. Germline CDR1 and CDR2: SGHKS and YYEKEE (reference sequence). The ends were cut back, 2 bases at V and 2 bases at J, with 3 bases in the middle. The CDR3 sequence: CASSFHTDTQYF. CDR3 nucleotide sequence: TGTGCCAGCAGCTTCCACACAGATACGCAGTATTTT.

This clone was detected only once. V usage is TRBV5-4 and J usage is TRBJ2-7; D is unresolved. The V and J ends lost 0 bases and 3 bases respectively, with 10 bases between them. The CDR3 spans 14 residues. The germline V gene encodes CDR1 SGHNT and CDR2 YYREEE (reference sequence). In DNA, the CDR3 is TGTGCCAGCAGCTTGGAGGTGGCTGGCTACGAGCAGTACTTC. Translating gives CASSLEVAGYEQYF.

The chain carries TRBV27 and TRBJ2-1; D remains unclear. CDR1 is MNHEY and CDR2 is SMNVEV in the germline V gene (reference sequence). V lost 6 bases and J 2 bases, leaving 11 bases between the germline ends. The CDR3 spans 14 residues. CDR3 loop: CASRGSGTYNEQFF. CDR3 bases: TGTGCCAGCAGAGGTAGTGGGACCTACAATGAGCAGTTCTTC.

This chain uses TRBV14 with TRBJ1-4, with 10 nucleotides matching TRBD1. J lost 5 bases, V lost 2 bases, and 5 bases had no gene match. Germline CDR1 reads SGHDN; CDR2 reads FVKESK. The CDR3 contains 16 residues. The CDR3 DNA follows: TGTGCCAGCAGCCAACAGCCGGGACAGGGGAATGAAAAACTGTTTTTT. As protein: CASSQQPGQGNEKLFF.